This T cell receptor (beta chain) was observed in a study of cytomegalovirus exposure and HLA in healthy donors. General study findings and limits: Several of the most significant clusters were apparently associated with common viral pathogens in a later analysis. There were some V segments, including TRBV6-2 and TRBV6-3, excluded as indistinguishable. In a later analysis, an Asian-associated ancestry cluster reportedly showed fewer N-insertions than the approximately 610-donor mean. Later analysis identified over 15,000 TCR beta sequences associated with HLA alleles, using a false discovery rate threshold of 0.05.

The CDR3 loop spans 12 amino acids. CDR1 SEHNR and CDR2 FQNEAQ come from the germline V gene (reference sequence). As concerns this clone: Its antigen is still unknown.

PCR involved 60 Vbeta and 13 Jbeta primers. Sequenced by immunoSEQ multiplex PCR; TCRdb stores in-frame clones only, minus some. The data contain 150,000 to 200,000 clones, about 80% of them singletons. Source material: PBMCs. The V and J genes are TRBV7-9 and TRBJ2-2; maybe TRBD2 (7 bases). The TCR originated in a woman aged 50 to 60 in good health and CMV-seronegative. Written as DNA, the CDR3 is TGTGCGGGGGGGGCGCCCACCGGGGAGCTGTTTTTT. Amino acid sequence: CAGGAPTGELFF.